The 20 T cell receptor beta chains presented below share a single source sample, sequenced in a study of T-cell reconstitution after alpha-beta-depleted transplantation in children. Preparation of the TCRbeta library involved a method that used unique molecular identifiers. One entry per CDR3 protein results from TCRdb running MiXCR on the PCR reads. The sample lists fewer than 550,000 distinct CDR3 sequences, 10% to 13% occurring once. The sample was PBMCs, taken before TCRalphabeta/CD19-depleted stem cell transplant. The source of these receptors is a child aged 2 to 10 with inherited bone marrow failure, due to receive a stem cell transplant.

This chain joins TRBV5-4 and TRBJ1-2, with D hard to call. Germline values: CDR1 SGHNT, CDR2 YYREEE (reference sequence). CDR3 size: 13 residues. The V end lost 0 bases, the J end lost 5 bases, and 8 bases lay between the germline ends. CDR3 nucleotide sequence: TGTGCCAGCAGCTTGGTGCACGATTATGGCTACACCTTC. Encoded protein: CASSLVHDYGYTF.

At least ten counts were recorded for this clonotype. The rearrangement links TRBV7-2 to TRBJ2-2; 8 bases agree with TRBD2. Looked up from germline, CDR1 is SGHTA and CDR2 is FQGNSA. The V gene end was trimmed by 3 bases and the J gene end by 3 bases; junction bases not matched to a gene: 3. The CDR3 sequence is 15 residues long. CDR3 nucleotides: TGTGCCAGCAGCTTGGCGGGAGGCGACACCGGGGAGCTGTTTTTT. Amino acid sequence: CASSLAGGDTGELFF.

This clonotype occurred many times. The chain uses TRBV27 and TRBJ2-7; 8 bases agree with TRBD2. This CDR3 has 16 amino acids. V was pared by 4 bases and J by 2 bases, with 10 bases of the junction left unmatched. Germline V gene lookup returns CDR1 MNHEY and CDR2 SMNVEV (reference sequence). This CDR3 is CASSSSDLSGAYEQYF. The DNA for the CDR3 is TGTGCCAGCAGTTCTTCAGACCTTAGCGGGGCCTACGAGCAGTACTTC.

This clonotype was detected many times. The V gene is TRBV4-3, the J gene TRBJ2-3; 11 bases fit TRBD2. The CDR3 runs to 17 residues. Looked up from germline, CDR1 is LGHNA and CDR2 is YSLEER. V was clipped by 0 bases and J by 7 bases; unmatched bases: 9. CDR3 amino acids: CASSQDGRTSGLYTQYF. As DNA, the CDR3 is TGCGCCAGCAGCCAAGATGGGAGGACTAGCGGGTTATATACGCAGTATTTT.

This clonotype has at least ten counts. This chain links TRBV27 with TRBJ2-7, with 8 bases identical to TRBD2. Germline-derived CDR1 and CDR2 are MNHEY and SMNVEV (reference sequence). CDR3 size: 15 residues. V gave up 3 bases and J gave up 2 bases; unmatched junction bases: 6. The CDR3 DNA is TGTGCCAGCAGTTTGGGCGGGAGGCATCCCTACGAGCAGTACTTC. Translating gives CASSLGGRHPYEQYF.

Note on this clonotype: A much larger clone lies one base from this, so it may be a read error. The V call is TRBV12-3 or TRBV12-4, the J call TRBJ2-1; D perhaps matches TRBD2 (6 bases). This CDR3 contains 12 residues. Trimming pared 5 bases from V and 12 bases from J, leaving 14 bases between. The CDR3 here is CASSASASAQFF. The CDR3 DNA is TGTGCCAGCAGTGCTAGCGCCTCTGCGCAGTTCTTC.

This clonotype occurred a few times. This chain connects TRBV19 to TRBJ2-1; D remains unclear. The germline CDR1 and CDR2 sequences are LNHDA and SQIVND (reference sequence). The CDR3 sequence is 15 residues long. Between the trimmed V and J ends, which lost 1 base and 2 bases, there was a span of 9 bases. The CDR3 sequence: CASSIVYSTYNEQFF. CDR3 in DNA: TGTGCCAGTAGTATAGTTTACTCGACCTACAATGAGCAGTTCTTC.

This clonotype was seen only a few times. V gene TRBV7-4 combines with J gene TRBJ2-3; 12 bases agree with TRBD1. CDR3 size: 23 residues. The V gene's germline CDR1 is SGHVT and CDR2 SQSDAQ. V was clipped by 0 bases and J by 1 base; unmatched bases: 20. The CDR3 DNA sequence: TGTGCCAGCAGCTTAGCTTTCCGGGACAGGGGGCTCGGGCGGGAGGGAGGCACAGATACGCAGTATTTT. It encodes CASSLAFRDRGLGREGGTDTQYF.

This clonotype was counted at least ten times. This chain's CDR3 is CAWSVGVGGTEAFF. In DNA form, the CDR3 reads TGTGCCTGGAGTGTAGGGGTAGGGGGCACTGAAGCTTTCTTT. The V call is TRBV30, the J call TRBJ1-1; D is perhaps TRBD1 (6 bases). The CDR3 has 14 residues. Germline V CDR1 and CDR2: GTSNPN, SVGIG (reference sequence). V was clipped by 0 bases and J by 4 bases, with 12 bases between them.

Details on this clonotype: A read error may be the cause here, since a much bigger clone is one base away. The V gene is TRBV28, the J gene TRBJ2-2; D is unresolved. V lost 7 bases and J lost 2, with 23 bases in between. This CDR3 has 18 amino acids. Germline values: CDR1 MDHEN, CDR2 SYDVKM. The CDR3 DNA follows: TGTGCCAGCACCGCCTTCTCTAGGCAGCGAGGTAACACCGGGGAGCTGTTTTTT. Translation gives CASTAFSRQRGNTGELFF.

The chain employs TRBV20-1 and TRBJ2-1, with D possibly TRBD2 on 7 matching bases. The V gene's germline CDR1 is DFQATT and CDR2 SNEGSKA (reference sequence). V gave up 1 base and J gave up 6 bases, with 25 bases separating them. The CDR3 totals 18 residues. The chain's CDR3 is CSARVGAAGAVFVNEQFF. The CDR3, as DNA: TGCAGTGCTAGAGTAGGGGCTGCGGGGGCAGTTTTTGTCAATGAGCAGTTCTTC.

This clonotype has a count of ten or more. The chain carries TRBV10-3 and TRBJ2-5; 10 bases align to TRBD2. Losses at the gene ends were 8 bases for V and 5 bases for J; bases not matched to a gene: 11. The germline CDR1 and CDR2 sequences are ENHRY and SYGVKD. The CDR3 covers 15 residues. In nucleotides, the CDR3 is TGTGCCATCGGATCTCTAGCGGGAGAGGTGGAGACCCAGTACTTC. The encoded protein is CAIGSLAGEVETQYF.

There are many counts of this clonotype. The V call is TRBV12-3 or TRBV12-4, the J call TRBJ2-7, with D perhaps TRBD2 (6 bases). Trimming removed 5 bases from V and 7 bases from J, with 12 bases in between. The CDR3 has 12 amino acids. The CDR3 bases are TGTGCCAGCAGTCCAGGGACTTTGGAGCAGTACTTC. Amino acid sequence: CASSPGTLEQYF.

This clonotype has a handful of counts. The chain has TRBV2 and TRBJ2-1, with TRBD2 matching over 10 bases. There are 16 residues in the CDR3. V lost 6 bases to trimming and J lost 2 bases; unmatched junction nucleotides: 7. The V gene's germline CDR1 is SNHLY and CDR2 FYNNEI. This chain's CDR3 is CASRDRGLAAYNEQFF. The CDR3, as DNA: TGTGCCAGCAGGGACCGAGGACTAGCGGCCTACAATGAGCAGTTCTTC.

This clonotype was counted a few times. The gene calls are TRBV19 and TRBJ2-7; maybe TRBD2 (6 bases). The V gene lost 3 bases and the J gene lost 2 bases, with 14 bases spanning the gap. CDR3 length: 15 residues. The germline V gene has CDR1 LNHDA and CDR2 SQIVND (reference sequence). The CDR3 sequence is CASSITIADTYEQYF. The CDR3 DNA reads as TGTGCCAGTAGTATTACAATAGCGGACACCTACGAGCAGTACTTC.

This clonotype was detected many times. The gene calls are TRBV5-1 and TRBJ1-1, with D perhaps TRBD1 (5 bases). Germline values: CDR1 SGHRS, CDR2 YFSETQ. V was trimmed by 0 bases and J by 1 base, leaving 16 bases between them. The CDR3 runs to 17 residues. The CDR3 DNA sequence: TGCGCCAGCAGCTTGGGGCAGGGAGGGGTCCGGAACACTGAAGCTTTCTTT. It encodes CASSLGQGGVRNTEAFF.

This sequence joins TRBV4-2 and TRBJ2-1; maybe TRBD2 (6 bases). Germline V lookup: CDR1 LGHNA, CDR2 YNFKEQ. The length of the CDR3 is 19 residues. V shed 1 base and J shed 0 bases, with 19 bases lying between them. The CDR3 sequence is CASSQGGSGGPGSYNEQFF. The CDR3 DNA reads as TGTGCCAGCAGCCAAGGGGGCTCAGGAGGGCCTGGCTCCTACAATGAGCAGTTCTTC.

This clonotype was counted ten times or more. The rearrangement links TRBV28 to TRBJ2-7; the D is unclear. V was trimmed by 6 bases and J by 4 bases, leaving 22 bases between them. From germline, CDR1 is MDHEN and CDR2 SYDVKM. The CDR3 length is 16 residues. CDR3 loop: CASSPPSGRSVYEQYF. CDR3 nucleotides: TGTGCCAGCAGCCCGCCCTCAGGACGATCGGTGTACGAGCAGTACTTC.

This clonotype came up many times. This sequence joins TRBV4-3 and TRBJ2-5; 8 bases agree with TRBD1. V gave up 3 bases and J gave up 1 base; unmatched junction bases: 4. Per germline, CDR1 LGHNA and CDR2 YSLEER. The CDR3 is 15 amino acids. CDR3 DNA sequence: TGCGCCAGCAGCCAGGGACAGGCCCCCCAAGAGACCCAGTACTTC. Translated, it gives CASSQGQAPQETQYF.

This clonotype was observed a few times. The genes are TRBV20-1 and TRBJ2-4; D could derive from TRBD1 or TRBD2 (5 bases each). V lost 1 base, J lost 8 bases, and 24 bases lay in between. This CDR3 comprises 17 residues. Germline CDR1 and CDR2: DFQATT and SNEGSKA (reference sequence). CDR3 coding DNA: TGCAGTGCTAGAGCATTAACTCCGGGACCGCTAGTGGACATTCAGTACTTC. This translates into CSARALTPGPLVDIQYF.